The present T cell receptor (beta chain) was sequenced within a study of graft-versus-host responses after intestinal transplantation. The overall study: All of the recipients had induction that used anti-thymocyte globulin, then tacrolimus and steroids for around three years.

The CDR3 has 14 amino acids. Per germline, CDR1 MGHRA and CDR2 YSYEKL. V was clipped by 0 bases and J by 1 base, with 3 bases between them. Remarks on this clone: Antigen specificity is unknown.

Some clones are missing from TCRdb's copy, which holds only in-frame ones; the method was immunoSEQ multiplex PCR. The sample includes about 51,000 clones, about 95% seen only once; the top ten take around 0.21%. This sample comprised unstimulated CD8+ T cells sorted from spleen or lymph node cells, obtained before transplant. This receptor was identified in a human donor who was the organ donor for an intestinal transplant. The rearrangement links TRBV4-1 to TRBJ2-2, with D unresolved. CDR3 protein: CASSQDENTGELFF. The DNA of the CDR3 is TGCGCCAGCAGCCAAGACGAGAACACCGGGGAGCTGTTTTTT.